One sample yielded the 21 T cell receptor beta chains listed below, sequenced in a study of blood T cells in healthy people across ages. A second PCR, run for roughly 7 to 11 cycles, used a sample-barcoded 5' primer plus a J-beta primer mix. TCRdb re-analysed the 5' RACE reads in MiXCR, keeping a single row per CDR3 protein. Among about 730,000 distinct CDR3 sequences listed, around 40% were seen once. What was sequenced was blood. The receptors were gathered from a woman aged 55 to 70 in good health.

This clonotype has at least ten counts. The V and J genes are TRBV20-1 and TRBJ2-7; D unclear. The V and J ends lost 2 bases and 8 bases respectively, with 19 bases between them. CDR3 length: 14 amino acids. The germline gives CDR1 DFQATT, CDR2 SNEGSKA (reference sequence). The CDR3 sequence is CSARYGPDLVKQYF. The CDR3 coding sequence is TGCAGTGCTAGATACGGCCCCGACCTCGTAAAGCAGTACTTC.

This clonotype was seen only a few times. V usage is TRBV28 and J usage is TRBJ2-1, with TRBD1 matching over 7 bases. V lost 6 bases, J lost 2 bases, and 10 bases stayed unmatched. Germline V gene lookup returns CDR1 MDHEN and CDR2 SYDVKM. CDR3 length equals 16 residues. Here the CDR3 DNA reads TGTGCCAGCAGGCGCGCGGACAGGAAAGCCTACAATGAGCAGTTCTTC. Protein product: CASRRADRKAYNEQFF.

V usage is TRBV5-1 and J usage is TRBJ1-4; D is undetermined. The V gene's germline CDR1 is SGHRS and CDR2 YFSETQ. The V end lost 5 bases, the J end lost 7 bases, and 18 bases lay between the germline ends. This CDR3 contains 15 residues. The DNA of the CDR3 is TGCGCCAGCAGGAGTGGCACTCCCCGGCCTGAAAAACTGTTTTTT. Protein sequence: CASRSGTPRPEKLFF.

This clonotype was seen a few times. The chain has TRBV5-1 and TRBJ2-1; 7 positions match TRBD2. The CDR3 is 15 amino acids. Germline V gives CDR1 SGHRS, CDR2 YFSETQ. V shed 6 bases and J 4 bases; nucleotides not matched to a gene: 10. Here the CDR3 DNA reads TGCGCCAGCACCCGAATGGGGGAGGGATACAATGAGCAGTTCTTC. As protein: CASTRMGEGYNEQFF.

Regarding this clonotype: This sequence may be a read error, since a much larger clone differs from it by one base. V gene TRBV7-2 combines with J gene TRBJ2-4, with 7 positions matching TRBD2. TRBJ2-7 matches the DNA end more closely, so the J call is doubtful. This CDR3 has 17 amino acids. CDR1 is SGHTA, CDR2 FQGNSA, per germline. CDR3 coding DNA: TGTGCCAGCAGCTCACGCGGAATCGGGGAGGGCCTCAACGAGCAGTACTTC. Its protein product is CASSSRGIGEGLNEQYF.

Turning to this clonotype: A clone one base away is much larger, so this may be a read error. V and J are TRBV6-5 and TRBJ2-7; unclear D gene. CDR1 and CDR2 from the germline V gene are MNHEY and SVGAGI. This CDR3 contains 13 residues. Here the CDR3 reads CASSGLGSYERYF. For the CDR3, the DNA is TGTGCCAGCAGTGGATTGGGTTCCTACGAGCGGTACTTC.

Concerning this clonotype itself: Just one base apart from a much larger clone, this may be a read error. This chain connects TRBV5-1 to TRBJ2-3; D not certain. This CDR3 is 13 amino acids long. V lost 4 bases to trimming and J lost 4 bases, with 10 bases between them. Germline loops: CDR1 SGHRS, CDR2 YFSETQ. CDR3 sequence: CASSVTRADTQYF. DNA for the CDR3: TGCGCCAGCAGCGTGACTCGGGCAGATACGCAGTATTTT. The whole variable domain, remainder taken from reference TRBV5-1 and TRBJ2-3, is KAGVTQTPRYLIKTRGQQVTLSCSPISGHRSVSWYQQTPGQGLQFLFEYFSETQRNKGNFPGRFSGRQFSNSRSEMNVSTLELGDSALYLCASSVTRADTQYFGPGTRLTVL.

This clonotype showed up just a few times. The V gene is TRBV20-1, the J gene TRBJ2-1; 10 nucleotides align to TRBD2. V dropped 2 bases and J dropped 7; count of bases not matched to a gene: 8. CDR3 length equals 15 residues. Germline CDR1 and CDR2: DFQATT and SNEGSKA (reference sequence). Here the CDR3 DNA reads TGCAGTGCTAGAAAAGCGGGGGGGCGAGTGAATGAGCAGTTCTTC. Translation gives CSARKAGGRVNEQFF.

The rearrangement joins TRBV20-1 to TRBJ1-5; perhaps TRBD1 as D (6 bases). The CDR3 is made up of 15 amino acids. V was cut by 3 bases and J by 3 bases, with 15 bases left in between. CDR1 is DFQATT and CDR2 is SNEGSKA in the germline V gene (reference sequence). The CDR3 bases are TGCAGTGCTAGCCAACAGGGAGGGTTCAATCAGCCCCAGCATTTT. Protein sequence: CSASQQGGFNQPQHF.

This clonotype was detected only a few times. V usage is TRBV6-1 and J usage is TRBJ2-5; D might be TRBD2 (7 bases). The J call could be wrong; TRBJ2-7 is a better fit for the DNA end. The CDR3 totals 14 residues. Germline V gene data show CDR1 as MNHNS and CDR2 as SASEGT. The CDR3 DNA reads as TGTGCCAGCAGTGTGGATCGGGGGGCAACCGAGCAGTACTTC. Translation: CASSVDRGATEQYF.

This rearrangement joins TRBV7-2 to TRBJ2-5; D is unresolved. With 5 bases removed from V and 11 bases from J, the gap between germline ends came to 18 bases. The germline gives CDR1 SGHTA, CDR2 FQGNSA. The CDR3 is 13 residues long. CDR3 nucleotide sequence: TGTGCCAGCAGCCGCAAGTCCCCCAGTGAGCAGTACTTC. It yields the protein CASSRKSPSEQYF. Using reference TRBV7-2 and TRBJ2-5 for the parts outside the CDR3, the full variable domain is GAGVSQSPSNKVTEKGKDVELRCDPISGHTALYWYRQSLGQGLEFLIYFQGNSAPDKSGLPSDRFSAERTGGSVSTLTIQRTQQEDSAVYLCASSRKSPSEQYFGPGTRLLVL.

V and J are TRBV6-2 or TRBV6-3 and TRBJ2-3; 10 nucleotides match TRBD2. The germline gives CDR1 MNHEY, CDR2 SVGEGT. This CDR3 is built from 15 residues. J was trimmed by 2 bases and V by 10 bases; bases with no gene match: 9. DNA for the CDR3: TGTGCCATCTCCCTAGCGGGGGCCAACACAGATACGCAGTATTTT. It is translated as CAISLAGANTDTQYF.

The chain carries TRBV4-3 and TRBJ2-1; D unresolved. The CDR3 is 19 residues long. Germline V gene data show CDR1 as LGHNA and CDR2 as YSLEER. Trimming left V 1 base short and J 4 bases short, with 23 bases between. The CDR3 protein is CASSQVRSAAVSTYNEQFF. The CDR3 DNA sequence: TGCGCCAGCAGCCAAGTAAGGTCGGCAGCCGTCAGCACTTACAATGAGCAGTTCTTC.

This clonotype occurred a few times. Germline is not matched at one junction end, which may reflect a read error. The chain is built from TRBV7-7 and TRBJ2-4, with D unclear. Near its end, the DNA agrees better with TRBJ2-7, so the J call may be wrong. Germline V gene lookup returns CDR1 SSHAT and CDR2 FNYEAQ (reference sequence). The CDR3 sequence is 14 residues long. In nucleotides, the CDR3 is TGTGCTAGCAGCCCCGCCGGTCTGCAAAACGAGCAGTACTTC. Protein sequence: CASSPAGLQNEQYF.

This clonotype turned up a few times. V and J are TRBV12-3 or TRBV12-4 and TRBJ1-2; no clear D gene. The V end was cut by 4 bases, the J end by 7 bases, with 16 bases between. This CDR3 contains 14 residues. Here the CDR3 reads CASSSLGYSGGYTF. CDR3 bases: TGTGCCAGCAGTTCTCTCGGGTATTCCGGTGGCTACACCTTC.

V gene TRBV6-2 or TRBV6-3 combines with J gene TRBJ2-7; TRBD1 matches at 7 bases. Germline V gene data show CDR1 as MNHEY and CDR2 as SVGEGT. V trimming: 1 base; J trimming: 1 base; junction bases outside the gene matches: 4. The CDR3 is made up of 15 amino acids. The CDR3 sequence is CASSYFDRVSYEQYF. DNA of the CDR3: TGTGCCAGCAGTTACTTTGACAGGGTTTCCTACGAGCAGTACTTC.

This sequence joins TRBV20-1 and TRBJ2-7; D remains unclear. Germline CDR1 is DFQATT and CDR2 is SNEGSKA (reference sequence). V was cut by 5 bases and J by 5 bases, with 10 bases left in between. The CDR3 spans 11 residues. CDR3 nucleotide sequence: TGCAGTGCTGGGCCCTGGCACGAGCAGTACTTC. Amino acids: CSAGPWHEQYF.

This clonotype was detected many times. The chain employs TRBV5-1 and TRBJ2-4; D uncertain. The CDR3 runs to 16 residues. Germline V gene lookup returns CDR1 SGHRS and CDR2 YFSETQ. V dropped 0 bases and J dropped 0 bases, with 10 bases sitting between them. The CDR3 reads CASSLGPEVAKNIQYF. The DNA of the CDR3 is TGCGCCAGCAGCTTGGGGCCCGAAGTAGCCAAAAACATTCAGTACTTC.

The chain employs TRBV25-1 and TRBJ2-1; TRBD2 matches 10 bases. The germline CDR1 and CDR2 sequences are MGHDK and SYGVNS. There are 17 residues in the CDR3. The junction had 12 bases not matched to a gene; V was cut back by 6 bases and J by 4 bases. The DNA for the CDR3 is TGTGCCAGCAGAGGGCTAGCGGGAGAGCGGCTTTACAATGAGCAGTTCTTC. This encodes CASRGLAGERLYNEQFF. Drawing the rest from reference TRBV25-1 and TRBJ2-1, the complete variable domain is EADIYQTPRYLVIGTGKKITLECSQTMGHDKMYWYQQDPGMELHLIHYSYGVNSTEKGDLSSESTVSRIRTEHFPLTLESARPSHTSQYLCASRGLAGERLYNEQFFGPGTRLTVL.

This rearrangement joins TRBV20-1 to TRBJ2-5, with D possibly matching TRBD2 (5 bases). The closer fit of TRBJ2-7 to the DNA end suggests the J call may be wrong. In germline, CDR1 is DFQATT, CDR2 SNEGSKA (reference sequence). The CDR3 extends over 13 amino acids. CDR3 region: CSARDVREIEQYF. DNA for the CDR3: TGCAGTGCTAGAGACGTGAGGGAGATCGAGCAGTACTTC.

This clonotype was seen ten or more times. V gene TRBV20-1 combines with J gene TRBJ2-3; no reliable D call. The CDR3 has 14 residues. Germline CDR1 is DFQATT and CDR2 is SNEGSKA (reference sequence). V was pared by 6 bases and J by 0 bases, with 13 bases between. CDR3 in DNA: TGCAGTGCCCCTACGGCGTTGAGCACAGATACGCAGTATTTT. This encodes CSAPTALSTDTQYF.